Sequencing of this T cell receptor beta chain was carried out in a study of CD8 T cells in Susac syndrome. Germline V CDR1 and CDR2: MDHEN, SYDVKM. The CDR3 loop spans 18 amino acids. V lost 3 bases to trimming and J lost 2 bases; unmatched junction nucleotides: 9. A quantity of about 0.5 to 1 ug RNA underwent reverse transcription using random hexamers. From the immunoSEQ multiplex PCR reads, TCRdb called clonotypes with MiXCR, one entry per CDR3 protein. The data show some 130,000 distinct CDR3 sequences, with about 95% seen just once and more than 0.095% held by the top ten. The V call is TRBV28, the J call TRBJ2-3; TRBD2 aligns across 12 bases. Sequenced input: CD4+ T cells from PBMCs. The sequence came from a human donor in good health. CDR3 protein: CASSFLGLAGTTTDTQYF. The CDR3 DNA reads as TGTGCCAGCAGTTTTCTTGGACTAGCGGGGACGACCACAGATACGCAGTATTTT.